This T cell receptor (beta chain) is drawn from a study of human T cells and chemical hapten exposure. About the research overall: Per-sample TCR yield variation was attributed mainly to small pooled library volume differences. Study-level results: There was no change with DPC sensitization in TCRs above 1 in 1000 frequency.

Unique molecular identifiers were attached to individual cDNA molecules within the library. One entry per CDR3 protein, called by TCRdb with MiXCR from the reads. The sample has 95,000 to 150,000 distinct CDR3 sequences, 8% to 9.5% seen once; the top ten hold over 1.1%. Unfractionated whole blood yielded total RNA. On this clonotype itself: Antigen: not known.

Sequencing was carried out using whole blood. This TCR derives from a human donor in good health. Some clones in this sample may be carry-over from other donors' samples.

CDR3 in amino acids: CASTSQDTQYF. DNA of the CDR3: TGCGCCAGCACCTCCCAGGATACGCAGTATTTT. The chain couples TRBV5-1 to TRBJ2-3; no reliable D call. The CDR3 is made up of 11 amino acids. Deletions cut 6 bases from V and 6 bases from J, with 8 bases between. Germline V gene lookup returns CDR1 SGHRS and CDR2 YFSETQ. The entire variable domain, with the rest obtained from reference TRBV5-1 and TRBJ2-3, is as follows: KAGVTQTPRYLIKTRGQQVTLSCSPISGHRSVSWYQQTPGQGLQFLFEYFSETQRNKGNFPGRFSGRQFSNSRSEMNVSTLELGDSALYLCASTSQDTQYFGPGTRLTVL.